This T cell receptor beta chain derives from a study of cytomegalovirus exposure and HLA in healthy donors. Study observations and caveats: Based on reports, TCR beta sequences accurately predicted HLA-A and HLA-B alleles for most subjects. Sequencing probably produced one cluster of sequence variants that were highly shared. Rarity marked most TCR sequences, yet some public TCRs occurred in many donors. The authors confirmed in vitro that three CMV-associated chains were specific for CMV antigens.

13 Jbeta primers and 60 Vbeta primers were used for the PCR. Assay: immunoSEQ multiplex PCR; the TCRdb copy retains only in-frame clones and omits some. The sample consists of some 130,000 clones, around 63% of them appearing once. Concerning this clone itself: Its antigen is unknown.

Germline V gives CDR1 SGHRS, CDR2 YFSETQ. This CDR3 is built from 18 residues. The clonotype comes from a human donor in good health. The chain joins TRBV5-1 to TRBJ2-5, with 14 bases that match TRBD2. The J call may be faulty, since TRBJ2-7 better matches the DNA end. Sequencing was performed on PBMCs. The CDR3 loop reads CASSSGPGLAGAPLEQYF. In DNA form, the CDR3 reads TGCGCCAGCAGCTCGGGCCCGGGACTAGCGGGAGCGCCCCTCGAGCAGTACTTC.